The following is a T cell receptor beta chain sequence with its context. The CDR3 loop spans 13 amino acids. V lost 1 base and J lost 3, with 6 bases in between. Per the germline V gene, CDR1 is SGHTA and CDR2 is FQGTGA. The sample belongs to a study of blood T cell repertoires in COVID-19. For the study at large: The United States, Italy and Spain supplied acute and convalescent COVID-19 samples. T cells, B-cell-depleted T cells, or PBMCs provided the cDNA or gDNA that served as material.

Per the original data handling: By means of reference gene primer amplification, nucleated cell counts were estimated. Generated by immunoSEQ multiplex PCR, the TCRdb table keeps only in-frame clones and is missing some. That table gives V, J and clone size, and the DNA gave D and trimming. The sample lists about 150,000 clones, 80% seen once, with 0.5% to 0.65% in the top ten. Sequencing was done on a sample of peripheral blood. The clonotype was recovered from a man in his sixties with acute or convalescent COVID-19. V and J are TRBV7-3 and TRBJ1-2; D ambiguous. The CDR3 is CASSLNTDYGYTF. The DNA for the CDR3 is TGTGCCAGCAGCTTAAATACAGACTATGGCTACACCTTC. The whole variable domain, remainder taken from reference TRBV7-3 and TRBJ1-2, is GAGVSQTPSNKVTEKGKYVELRCDPISGHTALYWYRQSLGQGPEFLIYFQGTGAADDSGLPNDRFFAVRPEGSVSTLKIQRTERGDSAVYLCASSLNTDYGYTFGSGTRLTVV.